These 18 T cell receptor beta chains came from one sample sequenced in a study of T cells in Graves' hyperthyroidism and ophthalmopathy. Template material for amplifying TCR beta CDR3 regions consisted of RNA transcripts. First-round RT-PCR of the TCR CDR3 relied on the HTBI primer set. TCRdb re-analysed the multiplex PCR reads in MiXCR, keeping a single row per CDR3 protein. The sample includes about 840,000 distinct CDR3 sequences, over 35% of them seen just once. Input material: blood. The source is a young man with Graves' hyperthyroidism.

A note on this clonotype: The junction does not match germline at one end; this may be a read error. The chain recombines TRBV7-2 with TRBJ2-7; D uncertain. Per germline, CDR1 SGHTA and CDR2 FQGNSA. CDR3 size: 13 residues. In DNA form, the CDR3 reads TGCGCCAGCAGCCAGGAGATTTCCTACGAGCAGTACTTC. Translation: CASSQEISYEQYF.

The chain's CDR3 is CASSIDGADLTEAFF. The CDR3 nucleotides read TGTGCCAGTAGTATCGACGGTGCGGACCTCACTGAAGCTTTCTTT. This sequence joins TRBV19 and TRBJ1-1; the D is unclear. From germline, CDR1 is LNHDA and CDR2 SQIVND (reference sequence). Trimming left V 3 bases short and J 4 bases short, with 15 bases between. The CDR3 is made up of 15 amino acids. Based on the CDR3 plus reference TRBV19 and TRBJ1-1, the full variable domain is DGGITQSPKYLFRKEGQNVTLSCEQNLNHDAMYWYRQDPGQGLRLIYYSQIVNDFQKGDIAEGYSVSREKKESFPLTVTSAQKNPTAFYLCASSIDGADLTEAFFGQGTRLTVV.

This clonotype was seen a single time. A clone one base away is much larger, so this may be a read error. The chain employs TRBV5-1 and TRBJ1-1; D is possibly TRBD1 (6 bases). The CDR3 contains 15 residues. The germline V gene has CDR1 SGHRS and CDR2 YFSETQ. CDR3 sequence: CASGVDPGANTEAFF. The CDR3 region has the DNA TGTGCCAGCGGCGTAGATCCAGGGGCGAACACTGAAGCTTTCTTT.

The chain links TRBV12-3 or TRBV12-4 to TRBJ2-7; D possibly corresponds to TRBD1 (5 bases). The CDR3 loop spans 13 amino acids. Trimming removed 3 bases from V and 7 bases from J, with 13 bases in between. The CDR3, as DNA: TGTGCCAGCAGTTTTAGGGGCGGTGGTGAGCAGTACTTC. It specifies CASSFRGGGEQYF.

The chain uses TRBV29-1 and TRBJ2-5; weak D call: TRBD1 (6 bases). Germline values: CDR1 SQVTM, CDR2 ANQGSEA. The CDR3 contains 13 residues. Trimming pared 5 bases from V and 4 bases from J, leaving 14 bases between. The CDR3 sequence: CSVTQGLIETQYF. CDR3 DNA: TGCAGCGTTACACAGGGTTTAATAGAGACCCAGTACTTC.

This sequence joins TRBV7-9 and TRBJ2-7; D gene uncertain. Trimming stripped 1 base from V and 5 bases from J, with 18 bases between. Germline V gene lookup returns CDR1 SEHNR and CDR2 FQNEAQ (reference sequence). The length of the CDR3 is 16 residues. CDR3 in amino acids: CASSLGVGIAADEQYF. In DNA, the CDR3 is TGTGCCAGCAGCTTAGGGGTGGGGATAGCTGCTGACGAGCAGTACTTC. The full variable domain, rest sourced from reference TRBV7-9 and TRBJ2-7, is DTGVSQNPRHKITKRGQNVTFRCDPISEHNRLYWYRQTLGQGPEFLTYFQNEAQLEKSRLLSDRFSAERPKGSFSTLEIQRTEQGDSAMYLCASSLGVGIAADEQYFGPGTRLTVT.

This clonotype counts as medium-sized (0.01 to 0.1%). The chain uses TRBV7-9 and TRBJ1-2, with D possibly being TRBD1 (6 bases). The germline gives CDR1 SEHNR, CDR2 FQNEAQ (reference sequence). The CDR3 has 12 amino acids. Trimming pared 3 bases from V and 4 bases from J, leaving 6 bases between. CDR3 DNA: TGTGCCAGCAGCTTGGACAGCTATGGCTACACCTTC. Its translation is CASSLDSYGYTF.

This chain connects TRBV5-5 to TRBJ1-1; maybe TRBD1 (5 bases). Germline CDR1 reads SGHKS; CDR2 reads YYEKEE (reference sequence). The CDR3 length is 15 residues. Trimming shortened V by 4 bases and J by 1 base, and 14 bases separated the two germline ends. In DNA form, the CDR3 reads TGTGCCAGCAGCCCCACGACAAGGGGGAACACTGAAGCTTTCTTT. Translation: CASSPTTRGNTEAFF.

The DNA of the CDR3 is TGTGCCAGTAGTATGCCGGCCTCGACAGAGACCCAGTACTTC. This sequence encodes CASSMPASTETQYF. This sequence joins TRBV19 and TRBJ2-5; D call uncertain. This CDR3 region has 14 residues. Germline V gene sequence: CDR1 LNHDA, CDR2 SQIVND (reference sequence). Trimming took 3 bases from V and 4 from J, leaving 12 bases between them. Using reference TRBV19 and TRBJ2-5 for the parts outside the CDR3, the full variable domain is DGGITQSPKYLFRKEGQNVTLSCEQNLNHDAMYWYRQDPGQGLRLIYYSQIVNDFQKGDIAEGYSVSREKKESFPLTVTSAQKNPTAFYLCASSMPASTETQYFGPGTRLLVL.

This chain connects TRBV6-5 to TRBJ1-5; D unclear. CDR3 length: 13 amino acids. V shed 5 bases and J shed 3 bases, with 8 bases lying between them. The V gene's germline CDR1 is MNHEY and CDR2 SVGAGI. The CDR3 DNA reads TGTGCCAGCAGTAGAGCAGTCAATCAGCCCCAGCATTTT. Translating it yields CASSRAVNQPQHF.

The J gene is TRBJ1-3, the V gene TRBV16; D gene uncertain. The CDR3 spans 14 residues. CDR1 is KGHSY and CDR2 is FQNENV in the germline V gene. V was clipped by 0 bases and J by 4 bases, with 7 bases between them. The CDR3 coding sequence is TGTGCCAGCAGCCAATCGTCCCAGGGAAACACCATATATTTT. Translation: CASSQSSQGNTIYF.

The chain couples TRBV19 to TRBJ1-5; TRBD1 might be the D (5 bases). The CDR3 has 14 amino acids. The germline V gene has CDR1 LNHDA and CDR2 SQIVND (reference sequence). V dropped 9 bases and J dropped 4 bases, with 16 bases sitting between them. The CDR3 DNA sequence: TGTGCCAGCAGCTTTGACAGCCCTAATCAGCCCCAGCATTTT. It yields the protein CASSFDSPNQPQHF.

The CDR3 DNA is TGCAGCGTTCAGGCGGACAGGCACCAAAGCTACACCTTC. This sequence encodes CSVQADRHQSYTF. This chain links TRBV29-1 with TRBJ1-2, with 7 positions matching TRBD1. CDR3 length: 13 residues. Per the germline V gene, CDR1 is SQVTM and CDR2 is ANQGSEA. With V trimmed by 5 bases and J by 9 bases, 12 bases remained unmatched.

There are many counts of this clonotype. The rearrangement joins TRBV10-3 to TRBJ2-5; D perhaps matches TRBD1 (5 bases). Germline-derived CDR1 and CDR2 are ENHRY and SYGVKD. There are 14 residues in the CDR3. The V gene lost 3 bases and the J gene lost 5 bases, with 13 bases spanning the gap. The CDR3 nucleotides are TGTGCCATCAGTGAAGGGGAAGGGGCCGAGACCCAGTACTTC. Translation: CAISEGEGAETQYF.

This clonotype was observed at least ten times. CDR3 sequence reads: CASSRGGNAGNTIYF. The CDR3 DNA sequence: TGTGCCAGCAGCAGGGGGGGAAACGCCGGAAACACCATATATTTT. The chain uses TRBV25-1 and TRBJ1-3, with TRBD1 matching 7 bases. The CDR3 is made up of 15 amino acids. Germline CDR1 reads MGHDK; CDR2 reads SYGVNS. J gave up 4 bases and V 6 bases, and 9 bases lay outside the gene matches. Using reference TRBV25-1 and TRBJ1-3 for the parts outside the CDR3, the full variable domain is EADIYQTPRYLVIGTGKKITLECSQTMGHDKMYWYQQDPGMELHLIHYSYGVNSTEKGDLSSESTVSRIRTEHFPLTLESARPSHTSQYLCASSRGGNAGNTIYFGEGSWLTVV.

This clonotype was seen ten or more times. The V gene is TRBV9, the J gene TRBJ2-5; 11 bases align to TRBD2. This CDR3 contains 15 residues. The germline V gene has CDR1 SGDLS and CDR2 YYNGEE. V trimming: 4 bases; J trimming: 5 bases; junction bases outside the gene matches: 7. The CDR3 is CASSSPTSGVETQYF. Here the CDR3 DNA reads TGTGCCAGCAGCTCACCGACTAGCGGGGTCGAGACCCAGTACTTC.

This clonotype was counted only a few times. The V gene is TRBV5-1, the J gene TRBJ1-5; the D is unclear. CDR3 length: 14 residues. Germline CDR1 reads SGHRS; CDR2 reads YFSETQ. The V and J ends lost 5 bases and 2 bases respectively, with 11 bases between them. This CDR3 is CASRVGLGNQPQHF. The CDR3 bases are TGCGCCAGCAGAGTGGGGTTGGGCAATCAGCCCCAGCATTTT.

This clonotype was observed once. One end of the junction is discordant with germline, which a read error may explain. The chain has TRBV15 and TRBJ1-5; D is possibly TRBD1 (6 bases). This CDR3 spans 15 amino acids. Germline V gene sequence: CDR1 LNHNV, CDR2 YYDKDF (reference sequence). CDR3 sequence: CATRGGGGSNQLQHF. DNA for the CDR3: TGTGCCACCAGAGGGGGGGGGGGCAGTAATCAGCTCCAGCATTTT.